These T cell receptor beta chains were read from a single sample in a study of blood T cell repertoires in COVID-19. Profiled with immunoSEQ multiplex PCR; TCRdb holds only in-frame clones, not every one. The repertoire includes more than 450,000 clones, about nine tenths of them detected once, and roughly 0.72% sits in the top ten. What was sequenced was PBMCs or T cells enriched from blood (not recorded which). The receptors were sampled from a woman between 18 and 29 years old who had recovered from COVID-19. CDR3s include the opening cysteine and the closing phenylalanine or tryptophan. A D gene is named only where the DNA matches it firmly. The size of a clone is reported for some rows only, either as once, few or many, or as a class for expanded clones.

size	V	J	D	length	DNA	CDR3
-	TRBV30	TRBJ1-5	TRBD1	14	TGTGCCTGGAGTGTAATACAGGGGAGCTCCGGCCAGCATTTT	CAWSVIQGSSGQHF
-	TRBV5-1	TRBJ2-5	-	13	TGCGCCAGCAGCGAACAGCCCCAAGAGACCCAGTACTTC	CASSEQPQETQYF
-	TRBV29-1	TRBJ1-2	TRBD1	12	TGCAGCTCATTGACAGGGACCTATGGCTACACCTTC	CSSLTGTYGYTF
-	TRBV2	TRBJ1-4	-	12	TGTGCCAGCAGTGATGGCCCGGGTCGCCTGTTTTTT	CASSDGPGRLFF
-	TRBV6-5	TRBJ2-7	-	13	TGTGCCAGCAGTTTCCACAGGGACCACGAGCAGTACTTC	CASSFHRDHEQYF
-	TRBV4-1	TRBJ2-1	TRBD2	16	TGCGCCAGCAGCCAAGACGACGGGGGGGCCTACAATGAGCAGTTCTTC	CASSQDDGGAYNEQFF
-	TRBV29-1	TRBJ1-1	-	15	TGCAGCGTTTTCAAACAGGTCATGGTAGGGGCTGAAGCTTTCTTT	CSVFKQVMVGAEAFF
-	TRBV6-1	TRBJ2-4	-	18	TGTGCCAGCAGTGAAGGTTCGGCGGGGGCTAAAGCCAAAAACATTCAGTACTTC	CASSEGSAGAKAKNIQYF
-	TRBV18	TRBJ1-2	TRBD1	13	TGTGCCAGCTCACCCTCCGGGACAGGGCTTATTGGCTTC	CASSPSGTGLIGF
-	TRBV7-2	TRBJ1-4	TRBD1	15	TGTGCCAGCAGCCGGACAGGGGCCCTAAATGAAAAACTGTTTTTT	CASSRTGALNEKLFF
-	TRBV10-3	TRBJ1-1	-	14	TGTGCCATCAGTGAGTCACGGGCAGGGGATGAAGCTTTCTTT	CAISESRAGDEAFF
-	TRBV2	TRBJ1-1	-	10	TGTGCCAGCTCAAACACTGAAGCTTTCTTT	CASSNTEAFF
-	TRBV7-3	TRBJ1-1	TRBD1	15	TGTGCCAGCAGCCCAACAGGGGTCAGGAACACTGAAGCTTTCTTT	CASSPTGVRNTEAFF
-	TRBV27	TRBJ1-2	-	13	TGTGCCAGCAGATCCGGTACGGGCTATGGCTACACCTTC	CASRSGTGYGYTF
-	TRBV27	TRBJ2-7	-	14	TGTGCCAGCAGTTTTTCCCGACAGGGAGGCGAGCAGTACTTC	CASSFSRQGGEQYF
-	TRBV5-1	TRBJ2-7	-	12	TGCGCCAGCATGGACAGTTCCTACGAGCAGTACTTC	CASMDSSYEQYF
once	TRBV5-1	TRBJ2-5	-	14	TGCGCCAGCAGCTTGGGAGGGGGTCAAGAGACCCAGTACTTC	CASSLGGGQETQYF
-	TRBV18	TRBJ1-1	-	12	TGTGCCAGCTCACCCCGACGGGATGAAGCTTTCTTT	CASSPRRDEAFF
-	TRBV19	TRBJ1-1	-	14	TGTGCCAGTAGTATGCCCGGACAGATCCTTGAAGCTTTCTTT	CASSMPGQILEAFF
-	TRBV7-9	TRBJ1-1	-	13	TGTGCCAGCAGCTTGTCGGTGGACACTGAAGCTTTCTTT	CASSLSVDTEAFF
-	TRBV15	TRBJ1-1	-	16	TGTGCCACCAGCAGAGATATCAGGGGAGGGGACACTGAAGCTTTCTTT	CATSRDIRGGDTEAFF
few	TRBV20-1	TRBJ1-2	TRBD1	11	TGCAGCGCAGGGGGCGGCTATGGCTACACCTTC	CSAGGGYGYTF
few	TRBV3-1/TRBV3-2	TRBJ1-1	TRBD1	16	TGTGCCAGCAGCCAAGGTAGTACTCAGACAGGGTCAGGGGCTTTCTTT	CASSQGSTQTGSGAFF
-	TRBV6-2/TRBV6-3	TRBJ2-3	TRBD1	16	TGTGCCAGCAGCCGTCATAGGACAGGGCTGACAGATACGCAGTATTTT	CASSRHRTGLTDTQYF
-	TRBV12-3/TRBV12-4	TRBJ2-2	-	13	TGTGCCAGCAGTTTGGGGGAGGCCGGGGAGCTGTTTTTT	CASSLGEAGELFF
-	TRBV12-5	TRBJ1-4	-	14	TGTGCTAGTGGTCCAGGGGTAGCTAATGAAAAACTGTTTTTT	CASGPGVANEKLFF
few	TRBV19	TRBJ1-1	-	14	TGTGCCAGTAGTATTCTAGACTCAGACACTGAAGCTTTCTTT	CASSILDSDTEAFF
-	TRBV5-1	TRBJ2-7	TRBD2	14	TGCGCCAGCAGCTTGAGCGGGGGGGCCGGGGAGCAGTACTTC	CASSLSGGAGEQYF
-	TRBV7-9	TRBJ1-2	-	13	TGTGCCAGCAGCTTTAACAGGCTCTTTGGCTACACCTTC	CASSFNRLFGYTF
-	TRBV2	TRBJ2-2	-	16	TGTGCCAGCACCCTCAGGGGTTCCGAAGGAACCGGGGAGCTGTTTTTT	CASTLRGSEGTGELFF
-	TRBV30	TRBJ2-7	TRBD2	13	TGTGCCTGGAGTGTAGCGGGGGGTGACGAGCAGTACTTC	CAWSVAGGDEQYF
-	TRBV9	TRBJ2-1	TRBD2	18	TGTGCCAGCAGCGTAGGGGCGGGGGGATGGAGCTCCTACAATGAGCAGTTCTTC	CASSVGAGGWSSYNEQFF
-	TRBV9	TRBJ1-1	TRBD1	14	TGTGCCAGCACTCGACAGGGGTCGAACACTGAAGCTTTCTTT	CASTRQGSNTEAFF
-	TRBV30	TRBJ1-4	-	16	TGTGCCTGGAGCCCCGAGTCTTACAGATTTAATGAAAAACTGTTTTTT	CAWSPESYRFNEKLFF
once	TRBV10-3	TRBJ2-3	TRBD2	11	TGTGCCAGTGCGGGGGAGGATACGCAGTATTTT	CASAGEDTQYF
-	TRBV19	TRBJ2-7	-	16	TGTGCCAGTAGTATAGGAGGAATCGCCGAGGTAGACGAGCAGTACTTC	CASSIGGIAEVDEQYF
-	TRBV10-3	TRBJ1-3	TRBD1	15	TGTGCCATCACCCCGACAGGGCTTGCCGGAAACACCATATATTTT	CAITPTGLAGNTIYF
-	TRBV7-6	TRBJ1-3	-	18	TGTGCCAGCAGTGGACCCAGTGCGGGGGACTCCTCTGGAAACACCATATATTTT	CASSGPSAGDSSGNTIYF
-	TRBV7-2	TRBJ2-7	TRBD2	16	TGTGCCAGCAGCTTAGGGGGAGCGGGGGAACCCTACGAGCAGTACTTC	CASSLGGAGEPYEQYF
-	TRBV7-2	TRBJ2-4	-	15	TGTGCCAGCAGCCTATGGGGAGCACCCGGGAACATTCAGTACTTC	CASSLWGAPGNIQYF
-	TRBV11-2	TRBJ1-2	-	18	TGTGCCAGCAGCAAACTCGACGGACCGTCAGGGTCTAACTATGGCTACACCTTC	CASSKLDGPSGSNYGYTF